A single sample is the source of the 32 T cell receptor beta chains below, sequenced in a study of blood T cell repertoires in COVID-19. Profiling relied on immunoSEQ multiplex PCR, and the TCRdb table lists in-frame clones only, not all of them. Of about 350,000 clones in the sample, around 87% are singletons; the top ten hold under 5.5%. The specimen was PBMCs or T cells enriched from blood (not recorded which). Receptor source: a woman in her twenties or thirties who had recovered from COVID-19.

V and J are TRBV6-1 and TRBJ2-1, with 11 positions matching TRBD1. With 2 bases clipped from V and 4 bases from J, the junction kept 13 bases outside the gene matches. Germline CDR1 is MNHNS and CDR2 is SASEGT. The CDR3 sequence is 19 residues long. CDR3 loop: CASSEMGADRGRLYNEQFF. The CDR3 nucleotides are TGTGCCAGCAGTGAAATGGGGGCGGACAGGGGGCGACTTTACAATGAGCAGTTCTTC.

The chain employs TRBV19 and TRBJ2-2; D may be TRBD1 (5 bases). Germline V lookup: CDR1 LNHDA, CDR2 SQIVND (reference sequence). Trimming stripped 5 bases from V and 3 bases from J, with 13 bases between. This CDR3 comprises 15 residues. As DNA, the CDR3 is TGTGCCAGTAGTCCAGGGAATACCGACACCGGGGAGCTGTTTTTT. Protein sequence: CASSPGNTDTGELFF.

This clone was found a few times. DNA for the CDR3: TGTGCCAGCAGCGCCCTAGCGCGGAGCCTGGAGACCCAGTACTTC. Its translation is CASSALARSLETQYF. The V call is TRBV9, the J call TRBJ2-5, with a tentative D call TRBD2 (6 bases). Germline CDR1 is SGDLS and CDR2 is YYNGEE. This CDR3 region has 15 residues. The V gene lost 3 bases and the J gene lost 5 bases, with 17 bases spanning the gap. The full variable domain, in which reference TRBV9 and TRBJ2-5 provide the parts outside the CDR3, is DSGVTQTPKHLITATGQRVTLRCSPRSGDLSVYWYQQSLDQGLQFLIQYYNGEERAKGNILERFSAQQFPDLHSELNLSSLELGDSALYFCASSALARSLETQYFGPGTRLLVL.

This chain joins TRBV4-1 and TRBJ2-5; tentatively, D is TRBD2 (6 bases). V dropped 3 bases and J dropped 5 bases, with 19 bases sitting between them. Germline CDR1 MGHRA, CDR2 YSYEKL. This CDR3 contains 16 residues. The DNA of the CDR3 is TGCGCCAGCAGCCAGGGCGCTGGGGCGGGGAGGGAGACCCAGTACTTC. Protein: CASSQGAGAGRETQYF.

The CDR3 DNA reads TGTGCCAGCAACTTAAGGCAGGGGCATGAAAAACTGTTTTTT. Encoded protein: CASNLRQGHEKLFF. The chain employs TRBV21-1 and TRBJ1-4; the DNA was not used to check the table's D call, TRBD1. TRBV21-1 is noted as a pseudogene. CDR3 length: 14 residues.

The genes are TRBV7-2 and TRBJ2-5; 8 bases align to TRBD1. In germline, CDR1 is SGHTA, CDR2 FQGNSA. V dropped 2 bases and J dropped 6; count of bases not matched to a gene: 5. This CDR3 comprises 14 residues. CDR3 DNA: TGTGCCAGCAGCTTAAACGGACAGGGTCAGACCCAGTACTTC. Translating gives CASSLNGQGQTQYF.

The V call is TRBV19, the J call TRBJ2-5; 8 bases agree with TRBD1. Germline CDR1 is LNHDA and CDR2 is SQIVND (reference sequence). The CDR3 is 16 residues long. The V and J ends lost 1 base and 5 bases, in that order; junction bases with no gene match: 9. The CDR3 loop is CASSIGRAGGVETQYF. The CDR3 coding sequence is TGTGCCAGTAGTATAGGTCGGGCAGGGGGCGTCGAGACCCAGTACTTC.

This clone was recorded a few times. V is TRBV2 and J is TRBJ2-3; the D gene is possibly TRBD1 (6 bases). This CDR3 is 19 amino acids long. Germline loops: CDR1 SNHLY, CDR2 FYNNEI. V lost 7 bases, J lost 0 bases, and 26 bases lay in between. This CDR3 reads CASKTGDTLYSTSTDTQYF. Here the CDR3 DNA reads TGTGCCAGCAAGACCGGGGACACTTTATACTCAACTAGCACAGATACGCAGTATTTT.

The rearrangement links TRBV19 to TRBJ2-1; 9 nucleotides align to TRBD2. Germline lookup yields CDR1 LNHDA and CDR2 SQIVND (reference sequence). V was clipped by 6 bases and J by 8 bases; unmatched bases: 11. This CDR3 is 15 amino acids long. This CDR3 reads CASRESGGSSDEQFF. The CDR3, as DNA: TGTGCCAGTAGGGAGAGCGGGGGGAGTAGCGATGAGCAGTTCTTC.

The chain employs TRBV25-1 and TRBJ1-1; 7 positions agree with TRBD1. Germline CDR1 and CDR2: MGHDK and SYGVNS. Trimming removed 5 bases from V and 3 bases from J; junction bases left unmatched: 6. CDR3 size: 14 residues. CDR3 loop: CASSRAQGYTEAFF. Written as DNA, the CDR3 is TGTGCCAGCAGTAGAGCACAGGGGTACACTGAAGCTTTCTTT.

V usage is TRBV21-1 and J usage is TRBJ1-5; whether TRBD1, the table's D call, matches the DNA was not checked. TRBV21-1 is classified as a pseudogene. The length of the CDR3 is 15 residues. The CDR3 DNA follows: TGTGCCAGCACCAACCACAGGGTTTGGGATCAGCCCCAGCATTTT. It codes for CASTNHRVWDQPQHF.

The CDR3 protein is CASSMGPYEQYF. For the CDR3, the DNA is TGTGCCAGTAGTATGGGCCCATACGAGCAGTACTTC. The chain couples TRBV19 to TRBJ2-7; D not certain. With 3 bases removed from V and 4 bases from J, the gap between germline ends came to 7 bases. This CDR3 region has 12 residues. Germline V lookup: CDR1 LNHDA, CDR2 SQIVND (reference sequence).

This clone was picked up a small number of times. This rearrangement joins TRBV7-8 to TRBJ2-7; the match to TRBD1 covers 10 bases. Trimming cost V 0 bases and J 5 bases; bases outside gene matches: 4. The CDR3 is made up of 15 amino acids. Per germline, CDR1 SGHVS and CDR2 FQNEAQ. The CDR3 is CASSLAGDRGNEQYF. The DNA for the CDR3 is TGTGCCAGCAGCTTAGCGGGGGACAGGGGAAACGAGCAGTACTTC.

The CDR3 DNA is TGTGCCAGCACCCCGGGAGCTGGAAACACCATATATTTT. It is translated as CASTPGAGNTIYF. The chain links TRBV28 to TRBJ1-3; D not resolved. CDR3 length: 13 residues. Trimming took off 7 bases at V and 2 bases at J, with 9 bases between the two ends. Germline CDR1 and CDR2: MDHEN and SYDVKM.

The chain couples TRBV3-1 (or the pseudogene TRBV3-2) to TRBJ1-3; perhaps TRBD1 as D (6 bases). Trimming took off 0 bases at V and 13 bases at J, with 13 bases between the two ends. The CDR3 has 13 amino acids. Germline assignment: CDR1 LGHDT and CDR2 YNNKEL (reference sequence). CDR3 sequence reads: CASSQDRVDRIYF. The CDR3 DNA sequence: TGTGCCAGCAGCCAAGATAGGGTTGACAGGATATATTTT.

The V call is TRBV3-1 (or the pseudogene TRBV3-2), the J call TRBJ1-2; a possible D gene is TRBD1 (5 bases). The CDR3 contains 15 residues. CDR1 is LGHDT, CDR2 YNNKEL, per germline (reference sequence). With 3 bases removed from V and 4 bases from J, the gap between germline ends came to 15 bases. CDR3 nucleotide sequence: TGTGCCAGCAGCCAGCACAGGACGGACGGCTATGGCTACACCTTC. The encoded protein is CASSQHRTDGYGYTF.

This clone occurred once. CDR3 region: CASSALYQTTELFF. The CDR3, as DNA: TGTGCCAGCAGCGCCCTTTATCAGACGACAGAGCTGTTTTTT. The chain carries TRBV5-5 and TRBJ2-2, with unresolved D. The V gene lost 4 bases and the J gene lost 11 bases, with 18 bases spanning the gap. The CDR3 runs to 14 residues. Germline CDR1 and CDR2: SGHKS and YYEKEE (reference sequence).

The V and J genes are TRBV2 and TRBJ1-5; TRBD1 agrees at 9 bases. CDR3 length: 16 amino acids. V lost 6 bases and J lost 3; bases outside the gene matches: 9. Germline CDR1 reads SNHLY; CDR2 reads FYNNEI. CDR3 nucleotide sequence: TGTGCCAGCAGCGCCGGGACAGGGTTAACCAATCAGCCCCAGCATTTT. Encoded protein: CASSAGTGLTNQPQHF.

The chain combines TRBV5-1 with TRBJ1-1, with D possibly being TRBD1 (5 bases). The CDR3 runs 16 residues. Germline lookup yields CDR1 SGHRS and CDR2 YFSETQ. The V and J ends lost 4 bases and 0 bases respectively, with 16 bases between them. The CDR3 reads CASSGDYQGMNTEAFF. CDR3 bases: TGCGCCAGCAGCGGGGACTACCAAGGGATGAACACTGAAGCTTTCTTT.

The chain combines TRBV16 with TRBJ2-1, with TRBD2 identical over 9 bases. Germline loops: CDR1 KGHSY, CDR2 FQNENV. The V segment lost 2 bases and the J segment 6 bases; nucleotides outside the gene matches: 8. This CDR3 comprises 16 residues. Here the CDR3 reads CASSQPGLANVNEQFF. CDR3 sequence (DNA): TGTGCCAGCAGCCAACCGGGACTAGCTAATGTCAATGAGCAGTTCTTC.

This clone has a single count. V gene TRBV2 combines with J gene TRBJ1-6, with D maybe TRBD1 (6 bases). Germline V gene lookup returns CDR1 SNHLY and CDR2 FYNNEI. This CDR3 spans 14 amino acids. Trimming shortened V by 5 bases and J by 3 bases, and 8 bases separated the two germline ends. CDR3 amino acids: CASSPDSYNSPLHF. CDR3 nucleotides: TGTGCCAGCAGTCCGGACAGCTATAATTCACCCCTCCACTTT.

This clone appeared a single time. The V call is TRBV4-3, the J call TRBJ1-2; 7 nucleotides agree with TRBD1. CDR1 LGHNA and CDR2 YSLEER come from the germline V gene. CDR3 length: 15 amino acids. J gave up 4 bases and V 1 base, and 6 bases lay outside the gene matches. The CDR3 sequence: CASSQGDSIIYGYTF. The CDR3 DNA sequence: TGCGCCAGCAGCCAAGGGGACAGCATTATCTATGGCTACACCTTC.

This sequence joins TRBV28 and TRBJ2-1; D might be TRBD1 (5 bases). From germline, CDR1 is MDHEN and CDR2 SYDVKM. The CDR3 has 15 amino acids. Between the trimmed V and J ends, which lost 3 bases and 3 bases, there was a span of 12 bases. The CDR3 DNA reads as TGTGCCAGCAGTTTCTCAGGGTCGGGCTACAATGAGCAGTTCTTC. It yields the protein CASSFSGSGYNEQFF.

V is TRBV7-8 and J is TRBJ1-1; 7 positions agree with TRBD1. CDR1 and CDR2 from the germline V gene are SGHVS and FQNEAQ. Losses at the gene ends were 4 bases for V and 5 bases for J; bases not matched to a gene: 7. This CDR3 has 14 residues. As DNA, the CDR3 is TGTGCCAGCAGCTCCCACAGGGGTGGGACTGAAGCTTTCTTT. Translating gives CASSSHRGGTEAFF.

The rearrangement links TRBV9 to TRBJ2-1; a weak D match, TRBD2 (7 bases). The V end was cut by 0 bases, the J end by 6 bases, with 19 bases between. Germline V CDR1 and CDR2: SGDLS, YYNGEE. The CDR3 runs 17 residues. The CDR3 DNA is TGTGCCAGCAGCGTAGCTTGGGGGGGCTCTTCTTCCAATGAGCAGTTCTTC. This translates into CASSVAWGGSSSNEQFF.

The J gene is TRBJ2-1, the V gene TRBV29-1; possibly TRBD1 for D (6 bases). The germline CDR1 and CDR2 sequences are SQVTM and ANQGSEA. This CDR3 contains 13 residues. V was shortened by 3 bases and J by 5 bases, with 11 bases between the two germline ends. As DNA, the CDR3 is TGCAGCGTTGATGGGGGCGTTGACAATGAGCAGTTCTTC. Amino acid sequence: CSVDGGVDNEQFF.

The V call is TRBV19, the J call TRBJ1-2, with TRBD1 matching 7 bases. Unmatched junction bases numbered 3, after V lost 1 base and J lost 4 bases. CDR1 is LNHDA and CDR2 is SQIVND in the germline V gene (reference sequence). This CDR3 is built from 14 residues. CDR3 in amino acids: CASSIGDSPYGYTF. As DNA, the CDR3 is TGTGCCAGTAGTATAGGGGACAGTCCCTATGGCTACACCTTC.

The chain is built from TRBV11-3 and TRBJ1-6; D not certain. The CDR3 extends over 15 amino acids. The ends were cut back, 0 bases at V and 7 bases at J, with 10 bases in the middle. Looked up from germline, CDR1 is SGHNT and CDR2 is YENEEA. CDR3 protein: CASSLDAGANSPLHF. CDR3 nucleotides: TGTGCCAGCAGCTTAGACGCAGGCGCGAATTCACCCCTCCACTTT.

About this clone: One junction end does not reproduce the germline sequence, and a read error may be involved. The rearrangement links TRBV4-2 to TRBJ2-7, with TRBD1 identical over 12 bases. The CDR3 consists of 16 residues. Germline V CDR1 and CDR2: LGHNA, YNFKEQ. CDR3 bases: TGTGCCAGCAGCCAGGCCGGGACAGGGGGCTCCCACGAGCAGTACTTC. Translating it yields CASSQAGTGGSHEQYF.

The table lists this clone with a few counts. V is TRBV19 and J is TRBJ1-6, with D hard to call. V lost 5 bases and J lost 4, with 6 bases in between. Germline CDR1 reads LNHDA; CDR2 reads SQIVND (reference sequence). This CDR3 comprises 13 residues. The CDR3 protein is CASSRGYNSPLHF. CDR3 nucleotides: TGTGCCAGTAGTCGGGGTTATAATTCACCCCTCCACTTT. Full variable domain (remainder filled in from reference TRBV19 and TRBJ1-6): DGGITQSPKYLFRKEGQNVTLSCEQNLNHDAMYWYRQDPGQGLRLIYYSQIVNDFQKGDIAEGYSVSREKKESFPLTVTSAQKNPTAFYLCASSRGYNSPLHFGNGTRLTVT.

The rearrangement links TRBV5-1 to TRBJ2-7; D not resolved. The V gene lost 1 base and the J gene lost 0 bases, with 8 bases spanning the gap. The CDR3 length is 14 residues. In germline, CDR1 is SGHRS, CDR2 YFSETQ. The CDR3 DNA sequence: TGCGCCAGCAGCTTGTCCCCGGGCTCCTACGAGCAGTACTTC. Translation gives CASSLSPGSYEQYF. Full variable domain (outside the CDR3, taken from reference TRBV5-1 and TRBJ2-7): KAGVTQTPRYLIKTRGQQVTLSCSPISGHRSVSWYQQTPGQGLQFLFEYFSETQRNKGNFPGRFSGRQFSNSRSEMNVSTLELGDSALYLCASSLSPGSYEQYFGPGTRLTVT.

This chain links TRBV6-5 with TRBJ2-5; D is ambiguous. Germline V gene sequence: CDR1 MNHEY, CDR2 SVGAGI. Trimming took off 6 bases at V and 0 bases at J, with 8 bases between the two ends. The CDR3 runs 13 residues. The CDR3 nucleotides are TGTGCCAGCAGCCTTCGGTACCAAGAGACCCAGTACTTC. It translates to CASSLRYQETQYF.